This T cell receptor (beta chain) is drawn from a study of shared clonotypes between healthy human individuals (dated by TCRdb to the early 2020s). Regarding the research as a whole: A couple of women and three men aged 18 to 49 years were included in the cohort. For each donor, CD4 naive and CD4 memory were each run on three plates, CD8 naive on two plates, and CD8 memory on one plate. The study deeply sequenced blood TCR repertoires of about five healthy adults to estimate repertoire size and the extent of clonotype sharing between individuals. Different laboratories and diverse techniques were used to prepare libraries and sequence TCR repertoires, to increase sequencing depth and limit assay-specific biases. Per donor, leukapheresis produced somewhere between about 0.94 and 9 billion PBMCs.

The CDR3 has 14 amino acids, counting the end cysteine and phenylalanine. Only CDR3 DNA remains: 42 bases, in frame from the first base. The germline V gene encodes CDR1 MNHNY and CDR2 SVGAGI (reference sequence). Here V drops 6 bases and J drops 5 bases, and the junction holds 9 bases not matched to any gene. Using the deep immunoSEQ assay, TCR CDR3 regions were amplified from genomic DNA by multiplex PCR. Genomic DNA extracted from each cell subset was distributed evenly over all wells of several immunoSEQ 96-well plates, and each plate served as one replicate. For sorted subsets, around 0.2 ug of genomic DNA, equivalent to 25,000 to 35,000 T cell genomes, went into each replicate PCR. Purified libraries were quantified with a Qubit 3.0 fluorometer, sized on a Bioanalyzer 2100, and re-quantified with the KAPA Library Quantification kit. A separate single-read 150-cycle Illumina NextSeq 550 flow cell was used to sequence each immunoSEQ 96-well plate. The study's processing was this. Because the immunoSEQ output included only junctional sequences and no quality scores, the filtering could not be the same as the filtering used for full-length reads. To assign V/J genes and CDR3, sequences were annotated using PyIR, a Python wrapper for IgBLAST v1.9, with IMGT germline references. Reads were filtered out if the reads had weak V/J assignments (E-value above 1e-6), no CDR3, stop codons, out-of-frame junctions, or ambiguous translated residues. A V3J clonotype was defined by an identical inferred V gene, J gene, and CDR3 amino acid sequence. To compute the percentage overlap between repertoires, the number of shared unique clonotypes was divided by the size of the smaller repertoire. RTK rarefaction, the Chao1 estimator, and Recon v2.1 estimates of unobserved clonotypes were used to assess repertoire richness. Generation probabilities were computed with OLGA for all TCRbeta clonotypes obtained by the gDNA method from several donors. In its TCRdb copy, this immuneACCESS table keeps in-frame sequences only and misses some clones. Where compared with another copy, unresolved V genes explain less than half of these, and the others have no known cause. V and J calls and clone size are those listed in that table; D and trimming were worked out from the DNA. The sample table contains about 2.4 million clones; only one count was recorded for over 85% of them. The ten largest clones take up roughly 0.39% of the sample.

Notes on this clone: No cognate antigen has been identified for it. No much larger clonotype is one base removed from it; base qualities were not supplied.

Donors were healthy HIV-negative adults with no recently reported acute infections or vaccinations. All donors were Caucasian adults living in Nashville, Tennessee, USA. CD4+ T cells were enriched by magnetic negative selection; naive cells were then positively selected on CD45RA, and the negative fraction formed the memory subset. Blood was obtained by leukapheresis, after which PBMCs were separated by Ficoll-Histopaque density gradient centrifugation and cryopreserved in liquid nitrogen vapor phase. Analytical flow cytometry was used to check the purity and quantity of every magnetically sorted T cell population. Each sorted fraction had its genomic DNA isolated and then quantified by UV absorbance on a Nanodrop 2000c. Results and caveats for the whole study, not just this receptor: Across several donors, about 5% of naive CD4, approximately 4% of naive CD8, around 2.1% of memory CD4, and under 0.45% of memory CD8 clonotypes were shared. Larger estimated clonotype richness was generally found for naive subsets than for memory subsets. Clonotypes shared by all four sorted-subset donors showed higher generation probabilities than non-shared clonotypes. Sampling was limited to blood, and TCR repertoires in tissue likely differ from TCR repertoires in blood. Because the study included only a small number of donors, the genetic and exposure-history diversity represented was limited. Even with the large sequencing depth, rarefaction of the sorted-subset datasets indicated that sequencing was incomplete. Pairwise subsampling indicated that sequencing depth was expected to affect the degree of clonotype sharing among donors.

Sequencing was done on a sample of naive CD4+ T cells from PBMCs. This specimen's cell subset or site label, interpreted: CD45RA+ positively selected. The rearranged chain carries TRBV6-6 and TRBJ2-7; 8 nucleotides in the junction match TRBD2. This sequence originates from a man in his late teens or twenties in good health. Some clones in this sample may be carry-over from other donors' samples. The CDR3 protein: CASSSGREVDEQYF. The nucleotides read TGTGCCAGCAGCTCCGGGCGGGAGGTCGACGAGCAGTACTTC.